The T cell receptor (beta chain) under discussion was sequenced for a study of blood T cells in healthy people across ages. The CDR3 length is 15 residues. CDR1 is LNHDA and CDR2 is SQIVND in the germline V gene (reference sequence). The V gene end was trimmed by 8 bases and the J gene end by 6 bases; junction bases not matched to a gene: 14. Study findings and constraints: The diversity estimates, figures obtained from one million T cells, were considered underestimates. Fewer expanded clones and more diversity marked long-lived versus aged donors. Observed TCR beta diversity per million T cells went down as age went up. This fall followed a roughly linear course with age.

This clonotype came up a few times. Its antigen remains unknown. A sample-barcoded 5' primer and a J-beta primer mix were used in a second PCR of roughly 7 to 11 cycles. From the 5' RACE reads, TCRdb called clonotypes with MiXCR, one entry per CDR3 protein. The repertoire includes over a million distinct CDR3 sequences, approximately 25% of them detected once, and approximately 0.75% sits in the top ten. This same sample was also part of a study on T cells of mothers and their children. That source adds: Every mother supplied over 8.5 million TCR beta CDR3 reads and every child a few million.

Source material: blood. The TCR comes from a girl aged 2 to 9 in good health. The chain uses TRBV19 and TRBJ1-2, with 8 bases aligning to TRBD1. The CDR3 protein is CASLDLIRGQDGYTF. CDR3 DNA: TGTGCCAGTTTAGACTTAATCAGGGGGCAAGATGGCTACACCTTC.